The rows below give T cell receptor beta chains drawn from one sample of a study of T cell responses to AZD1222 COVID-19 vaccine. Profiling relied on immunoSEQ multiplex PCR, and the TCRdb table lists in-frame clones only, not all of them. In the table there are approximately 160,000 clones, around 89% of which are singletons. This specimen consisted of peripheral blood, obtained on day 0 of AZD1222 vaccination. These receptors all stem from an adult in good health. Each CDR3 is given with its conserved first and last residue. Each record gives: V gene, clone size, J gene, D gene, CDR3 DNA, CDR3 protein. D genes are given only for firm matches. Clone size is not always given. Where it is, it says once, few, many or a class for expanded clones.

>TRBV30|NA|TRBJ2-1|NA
TGTGCCTGGAGTGTGCCGATGGGTGAGCAGTTCTTC
CAWSVPMGEQFF
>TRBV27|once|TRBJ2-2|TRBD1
TGTGCCACCTCACAGGGACAGTACACCGGGGAGCTGTTTTTT
CATSQGQYTGELFF
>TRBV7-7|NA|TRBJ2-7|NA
TGTGCTAGCAGCTTAGCGAGCGGGTACTCCTACGAGCAGTACTTC
CASSLASGYSYEQYF
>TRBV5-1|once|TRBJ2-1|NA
TGCGCCAGCAGCCAGCAGGGAGGTGACTACAATGAGCAGTTCTTC
CASSQQGGDYNEQFF
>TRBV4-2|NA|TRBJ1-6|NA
TGTGCCAGCAGCCAAGCGTTGCAGGGTGGGACACCCCTCCACTTT
CASSQALQGGTPLHF
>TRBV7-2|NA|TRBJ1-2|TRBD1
TGTGCCAGCAGCCCTGGAAGGACAGGGGCGGATTACACCTTC
CASSPGRTGADYTF
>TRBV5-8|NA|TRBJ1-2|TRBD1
TGTGCCAGCAGCCTCCAGGGGGCTGGCTATGGCTACACCTTC
CASSLQGAGYGYTF
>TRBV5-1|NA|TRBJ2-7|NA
TGCGCCAGCGGACGGAGTAATTACGAGCAGTACTTC
CASGRSNYEQYF
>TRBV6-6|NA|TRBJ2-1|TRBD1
TGTGCCAGCAGGGGATGGGACAGCTCGCCTTACAATGAGCAGTTCTTC
CASRGWDSSPYNEQFF
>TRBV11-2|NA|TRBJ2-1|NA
TGTGCCAGCAGCTTACGGGGCGGTCGGGCAACCAATGAGCAGTTCTTC
CASSLRGGRATNEQFF
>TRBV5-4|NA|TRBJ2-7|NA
TGTGCCAGCAGCTTTGATAGGGGGTTTAATTACGAGCAGTACTTC
CASSFDRGFNYEQYF
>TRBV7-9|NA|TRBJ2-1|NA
TGTGCCAGCAGCTTAGGCGGCGCGGGGAATGAGCAGTTCTTC
CASSLGGAGNEQFF
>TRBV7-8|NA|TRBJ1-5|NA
TGTGCCAGCAGCTTGGTATCGGGTTTTAATCAGCCCCAGCATTTT
CASSLVSGFNQPQHF
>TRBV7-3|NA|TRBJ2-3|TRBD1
TGTGCCAGCAGCTTAGCAGGGGGTGGGCGCACAGATACGCAGTATTTT
CASSLAGGGRTDTQYF
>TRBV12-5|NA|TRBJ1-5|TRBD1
TGTGCTAGTGGTGCCTTTGGACAGGGAAGCAATCAGCCCCAGCATTTT
CASGAFGQGSNQPQHF
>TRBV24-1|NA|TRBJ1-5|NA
TGTGCCACCAGTGATAAAGGGATGGGCAATCAGCCCCAGCATTTT
CATSDKGMGNQPQHF
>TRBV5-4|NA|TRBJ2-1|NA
TGTGCCAGCAGCCCGGTAGCGTTTGGCAATGAGCAGTTCTTC
CASSPVAFGNEQFF
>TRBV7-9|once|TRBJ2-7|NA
TGTGCCAGCAGCTCCTACACGGAGGCGGTGCAGTACTTC
CASSSYTEAVQYF
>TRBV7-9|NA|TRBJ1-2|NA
TGTGCCAGCAGCTTAATAATCCAGCCGGGTGGCTACACCTTC
CASSLIIQPGGYTF
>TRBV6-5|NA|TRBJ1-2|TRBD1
TGTGCCAGCAGTTACCGACAGGGGGGCAACTATGGCTACACCTTC
CASSYRQGGNYGYTF
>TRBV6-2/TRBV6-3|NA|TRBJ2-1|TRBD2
TGTGCCAGCAGTTCTCAGCGGGAGGCTTCCAATGAGCAGTTCTTC
CASSSQREASNEQFF
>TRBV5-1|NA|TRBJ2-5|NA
TGCGCCAGCAGCCCCCGGGGAGCGGGCTTACAAGAGACCCAGTACTTC
CASSPRGAGLQETQYF
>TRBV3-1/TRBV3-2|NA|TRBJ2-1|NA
TGTGCCAGCAGCCTCACGGGTGTCTCCAGCTCCTACAATGAGCAGTTCTTC
CASSLTGVSSSYNEQFF
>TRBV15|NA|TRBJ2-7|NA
TGTGCCACCAGCAGAACCAGACAGAGAAGCTCCTACGAGCAGTACTTC
CATSRTRQRSSYEQYF
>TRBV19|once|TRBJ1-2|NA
TGTGCCAGTAGTACCTTATCCACAGGGCTCGGGGGCTACACCTTC
CASSTLSTGLGGYTF
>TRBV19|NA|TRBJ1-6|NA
TGTGCCAGTAGTATAGAGGGGAGGTCACCCCTCCACTTT
CASSIEGRSPLHF
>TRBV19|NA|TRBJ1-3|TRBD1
TGTGCCAGTTTCGGGGACAGTACCTCTGGAAACACCATATATTTT
CASFGDSTSGNTIYF
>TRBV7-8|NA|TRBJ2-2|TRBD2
TGTGCCAGCAGGCCTCTAGCGGGAGTGAACACCGGGGAGCTGTTTTTT
CASRPLAGVNTGELFF
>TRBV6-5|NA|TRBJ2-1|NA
TGTGCCAGCAGTTACCTGCGGGGTGAGCAGTTCTTC
CASSYLRGEQFF